This T cell receptor (beta chain) stems from a study of shared T cell receptors in the human thymus. This CDR3 comprises 15 residues. CDR1 is LNHDA and CDR2 is SQIVND in the germline V gene (reference sequence). With V trimmed by 5 bases and J by 7 bases, 6 bases remained unmatched. Data came from immunoSEQ multiplex PCR; TCRdb stores just in-frame clones and leaves some out. Of 600,000 or so clones listed, about 90% are singletons. These data are also associated with another study on human thymus T cells. As reported in that work: It was from resections taken during corrective heart surgery that the thymus tissue came. The authors found apparently biased V and J gene usage in thymic and blood repertoires. Unrelated individuals were reported by related research to share highly overlapping thymic repertoires.

This chain links TRBV19 with TRBJ2-2; 11 positions match TRBD2. Sequenced: thymocytes. This clonotype originated in a boy under three years old with a congenital heart defect. The CDR3 sequence: CASSLAGGPVGELFF. CDR3 DNA: TGTGCCAGTAGTTTAGCGGGAGGGCCCGTCGGGGAGCTGTTTTTT.